The following is a TCR beta chain sequence with its context. Antigen unknown. This CDR3 is 16 amino acids long. V lost 4 bases and J 0 bases, leaving 15 bases between the germline ends. Germline values: CDR1 MGHDK, CDR2 SYGVNS. The data originate from a study of CD8+CD57+ T cells in acquired aplastic anemia. Study-level background: DNA per sorted CD4+ or CD8+ sample ranged 0.2 to 27.4 ug, averaging about 2.9 ug. Broader study findings: The study identified roughly 31 CD8+ CDR3 sequences shared by patients and controls. Patient and control CD8+ Simpson's diversity was not significantly different.

Genomic DNA provided the template from which TCR beta VDJ and CDR3 profiles were obtained. TCRdb processed the reads anew with MiXCR; each CDR3 protein has one entry. The repertoire holds 200,000 or so distinct CDR3 sequences, with over 60% as singletons. The genes are TRBV25-1 and TRBJ1-1; a possible D gene is TRBD1 (6 bases). This TCR was sampled from a human donor with severe aplastic anemia or a healthy control (not recorded which). The source material was sorted CD4+, CD8+, or CD8+CD57+ T cells (not recorded which) from PBMCs. CDR3 sequence reads: CASSAFDRYMNTEAFF. CDR3 coding DNA: TGTGCCAGCAGTGCATTCGACAGGTACATGAACACTGAAGCTTTCTTT.